Each of the 31 T cell receptor beta chains below was sequenced from the same sample in a study of identifying expanded T cells in peripheral blood. Sequenced by immunoSEQ multiplex PCR; TCRdb stores in-frame clones only, minus some. The repertoire consists of about 86,000 clones, with 88% occurring once and the leading ten covering approximately 5%. Material: blood. The receptors derive from a person aged 18-69 years in good health.

This clone was detected only once. The CDR3 here is CASSGLMTQNNYGYTF. The CDR3 DNA sequence: TGTGCCAGTAGCGGATTGATGACACAGAATAACTATGGCTACACCTTC. The chain links TRBV19 to TRBJ1-2; D is unclear. This CDR3 contains 16 residues. Germline CDR1 LNHDA, CDR2 SQIVND (reference sequence). The V gene lost 6 bases and the J gene lost 1 base, with 18 bases spanning the gap. The whole variable domain, remainder taken from reference TRBV19 and TRBJ1-2, is DGGITQSPKYLFRKEGQNVTLSCEQNLNHDAMYWYRQDPGQGLRLIYYSQIVNDFQKGDIAEGYSVSREKKESFPLTVTSAQKNPTAFYLCASSGLMTQNNYGYTFGSGTRLTVV.

The chain joins TRBV19 to TRBJ1-2; weak D call: TRBD1 (5 bases). The CDR3 has 11 amino acids. Per the germline V gene, CDR1 is LNHDA and CDR2 is SQIVND (reference sequence). The ends were cut back, 7 bases at V and 5 bases at J, with 8 bases in the middle. The CDR3 sequence is CASTDRYGYTF. CDR3 DNA: TGTGCCAGTACCGACAGATATGGCTACACCTTC.

V is TRBV6-5 and J is TRBJ1-2; possibly TRBD1 for D (5 bases). There are 14 residues in the CDR3. The germline V and J ends were trimmed by 6 bases and 2 bases, with 13 bases remaining between them. Germline assignment: CDR1 MNHEY and CDR2 SVGAGI. CDR3 coding DNA: TGTGCCAGCAGATTCGGGACGGTAAACTATGGCTACACCTTC. It codes for CASRFGTVNYGYTF.

The J gene is TRBJ2-7, the V gene TRBV18; 7 bases are a match to TRBD2. CDR1 and CDR2 (germline): KGHSH, LQKENI. The CDR3 sequence is 13 residues long. V dropped 2 bases and J dropped 4; count of bases not matched to a gene: 2. The CDR3 sequence: CASSPSGIYEQYF. The CDR3 DNA follows: TGTGCCAGCTCACCAAGCGGGATTTACGAGCAGTACTTC.

V is TRBV6-1 and J is TRBJ2-1; 10 bases align to TRBD1. This CDR3 region has 14 residues. V was clipped by 4 bases and J by 8 bases; unmatched bases: 5. Germline V lookup: CDR1 MNHNS, CDR2 SASEGT. The CDR3 DNA follows: TGTGCCAGCAGTGGACAGGGGGCGGCCGATGAGCAGTTCTTC. Its translation: CASSGQGAADEQFF.

The V gene is TRBV13, the J gene TRBJ2-5; D unclear. The germline CDR1 and CDR2 sequences are PRHDT and FYEKMQ (reference sequence). This CDR3 comprises 14 residues. V was pared by 1 base and J by 0 bases, with 6 bases between. In nucleotides, the CDR3 is TGTGCCAGCAGCTTAGTGGGCAACCAAGAGACCCAGTACTTC. Translated, it gives CASSLVGNQETQYF.

This chain joins TRBV19 and TRBJ2-7; no clear D gene. This CDR3 has 13 residues. Between the trimmed V and J ends, which lost 4 bases and 1 base, there was a span of 8 bases. CDR1 and CDR2 (germline): LNHDA, SQIVND (reference sequence). The CDR3 DNA reads TGTGCCAGTAGTAAGGCAGGATCCTACGAGCAGTACTTC. Amino acids: CASSKAGSYEQYF.

This clone occurred a few times. This chain connects TRBV25-1 to TRBJ2-1; D not resolved. V was pared by 2 bases and J by 2 bases, with 13 bases between. There are 16 residues in the CDR3. The germline CDR1 and CDR2 sequences are MGHDK and SYGVNS. The chain's CDR3 is CASSELRGDTYNEQFF. The CDR3, as DNA: TGTGCCAGCAGTGAACTGCGCGGAGACACCTACAATGAGCAGTTCTTC.

The rearrangement links TRBV19 to TRBJ1-2, with D tentatively TRBD1 (6 bases). CDR1 is LNHDA, CDR2 SQIVND, per germline (reference sequence). CDR3 length: 14 residues. Trimming took 3 bases from V and 3 from J, leaving 11 bases between them. The CDR3 protein is CASSILGADYGYTF. CDR3 DNA: TGTGCCAGTAGTATTTTGGGGGCAGACTATGGCTACACCTTC.

The V call is TRBV9, the J call TRBJ2-7; perhaps TRBD2 as D (5 bases). This CDR3 has 17 amino acids. CDR1 and CDR2 (germline): SGDLS, YYNGEE. V dropped 10 bases and J dropped 7 bases, with 33 bases sitting between them. The CDR3 sequence is CAGLTKSWLNSWREQYF. In DNA form, the CDR3 reads TGTGCCGGTCTAACGAAATCCTGGTTAAACTCGTGGAGGGAGCAGTACTTC.

This chain joins TRBV9 and TRBJ1-2; D might be TRBD1 (5 bases). Germline-derived CDR1 and CDR2 are SGDLS and YYNGEE. The V end lost 2 bases, the J end lost 3 bases, and 8 bases lay between the germline ends. The CDR3 is made up of 13 amino acids. CDR3: CASSVGGDYGYTF. CDR3 bases: TGTGCCAGCAGCGTCGGGGGGGACTATGGCTACACCTTC.

CDR3 amino acids: CASTRDRGYVQPQHF. The CDR3 nucleotides read TGTGCCAGCACCCGAGACAGGGGGTATGTACAGCCCCAGCATTTT. This chain uses TRBV6-1 with TRBJ1-5; the match to TRBD1 covers 9 bases. Losses at the gene ends were 7 bases for V and 7 bases for J; bases not matched to a gene: 11. Germline CDR1 and CDR2: MNHNS and SASEGT. The CDR3 contains 15 residues.

The chain recombines TRBV5-4 with TRBJ1-2; TRBD1 matches at 8 bases. The germline V gene encodes CDR1 SGHNT and CDR2 YYREEE (reference sequence). The CDR3 totals 13 residues. Trimming removed 3 bases from V and 8 bases from J; junction bases left unmatched: 6. In DNA, the CDR3 is TGTGCCAGCAGCTGGACGGACAGGGAGGGCTACACCTTC. It encodes CASSWTDREGYTF. Combining the CDR3 with reference TRBV5-4 and TRBJ1-2 gives the whole variable domain ETGVTQSPTHLIKTRGQQVTLRCSSQSGHNTVSWYQQALGQGPQFIFQYYREEENGRGNFPPRFSGLQFPNYSSELNVNALELDDSALYLCASSWTDREGYTFGSGTRLTVV.

The rearrangement joins TRBV7-3 to TRBJ2-2; TRBD2 matches 12 bases. The V segment lost 5 bases and the J segment 5 bases; nucleotides outside the gene matches: 6. In germline, CDR1 is SGHTA, CDR2 FQGTGA. This CDR3 is 16 amino acids long. CDR3 sequence: CASSRTSGEGTGELFF. The CDR3 DNA reads as TGTGCCAGCAGCCGGACTAGCGGGGAAGGGACCGGGGAGCTGTTTTTT.

The V call is TRBV27, the J call TRBJ1-2, with D maybe TRBD1 (6 bases). CDR3 size: 15 residues. Germline-derived CDR1 and CDR2 are MNHEY and SMNVEV (reference sequence). Between the trimmed V and J ends, which lost 10 bases and 6 bases, there was a span of 24 bases. CDR3: CATKSSPDRIHGYTF. CDR3 DNA: TGTGCCACCAAGTCTTCCCCCGACAGGATTCATGGCTACACCTTC.

V and J are TRBV12-5 and TRBJ1-5, with TRBD1 identical over 10 bases. The CDR3 consists of 15 residues. Per germline, CDR1 LGHNT and CDR2 FRNRAP. Germline trimming cut 5 bases from V and 6 bases from J; bases unmatched to any gene: 7. The CDR3 nucleotides read TGTGCTAGTGGTCAAGGGACAGGGGCTTTTCAGCCCCAGCATTTT. It encodes CASGQGTGAFQPQHF.

The V call is TRBV30, the J call TRBJ2-2, with TRBD2 identical over 14 bases. Trimming removed 4 bases from V and 3 bases from J; junction bases left unmatched: 4. The CDR3 has 16 amino acids. CDR1 and CDR2 (germline): GTSNPN, SVGIG (reference sequence). CDR3 nucleotide sequence: TGTGCCTGGAACAGGGGACTAGCGGGAGACACCGGGGAGCTGTTTTTT. Protein sequence: CAWNRGLAGDTGELFF.

This rearrangement joins TRBV2 to TRBJ1-1; unclear D gene. V was pared by 0 bases and J by 5 bases, with 13 bases between. The CDR3 sequence is 15 residues long. Germline-derived CDR1 and CDR2 are SNHLY and FYNNEI. CDR3 nucleotide sequence: TGTGCCAGCAGTGAAGCTCAAGCCTCGAGGACTGAAGCTTTCTTT. Translating it yields CASSEAQASRTEAFF.

The chain recombines TRBV7-2 with TRBJ1-2; perhaps TRBD1 as D (5 bases). The germline V and J ends were trimmed by 1 base and 4 bases, with 10 bases remaining between them. From germline, CDR1 is SGHTA and CDR2 FQGNSA. The CDR3 totals 14 residues. The CDR3 DNA is TGTGCCAGCAGCTTAGGAGGGGCGGCCTATGGCTACACCTTC. Translated: CASSLGGAAYGYTF. Full variable domain (outside the CDR3, taken from reference TRBV7-2 and TRBJ1-2): GAGVSQSPSNKVTEKGKDVELRCDPISGHTALYWYRQSLGQGLEFLIYFQGNSAPDKSGLPSDRFSAERTGGSVSTLTIQRTQQEDSAVYLCASSLGGAAYGYTFGSGTRLTVV.

The chain couples TRBV21-1 to TRBJ2-7. TRBV21-1 is recorded as a pseudogene. The CDR3 is made up of 10 amino acids. CDR3 sequence reads: CASPERGQYF. The CDR3 region has the DNA TGTGCCAGCCCGGAGAGGGGGCAGTACTTC.

The chain recombines TRBV7-2 with TRBJ1-2; D possibly corresponds to TRBD1 (5 bases). V was clipped by 1 base and J by 7 bases, with 10 bases between them. Germline loops: CDR1 SGHTA, CDR2 FQGNSA. The CDR3 runs 13 residues. The CDR3 protein is CASSLGRVGGYTF. CDR3 DNA: TGTGCCAGCAGCTTAGGCAGGGTGGGTGGCTACACCTTC.

This rearrangement joins TRBV19 to TRBJ2-1, with a possible D match to TRBD2 (5 bases). Trimming took off 8 bases at V and 8 bases at J, with 19 bases between the two ends. Germline lookup yields CDR1 LNHDA and CDR2 SQIVND (reference sequence). The CDR3 has 14 residues. CDR3 DNA sequence: TGTGCCAGTTCCCGACCCGTCCCGGGATATGAGCAGTTCTTC. It encodes CASSRPVPGYEQFF.

In this sample, this clone turned up once. This chain joins TRBV18 and TRBJ2-1; D remains unclear. The CDR3 has 13 amino acids. Between the trimmed V and J ends, which lost 3 bases and 4 bases, there was a span of 7 bases. Germline V gene sequence: CDR1 KGHSH, CDR2 LQKENI. The CDR3 DNA sequence: TGTGCCAGCTCACCCCAAGGATACAATGAGCAGTTCTTC. Translated, it gives CASSPQGYNEQFF.

The chain links TRBV7-3 to TRBJ1-6, with unresolved D. The germline CDR1 and CDR2 sequences are SGHTA and FQGTGA. This CDR3 is 13 amino acids long. The V and J ends lost 4 bases and 3 bases respectively, with 4 bases between them. CDR3 residues: CASSSDYNSPLHF. The CDR3 region has the DNA TGTGCCAGCAGCTCGGACTATAATTCACCCCTCCACTTT.

This chain connects TRBV6-5 to TRBJ1-5; TRBD1 matches 9 bases. Germline V gene data show CDR1 as MNHEY and CDR2 as SVGAGI. The junction had 12 bases not matched to a gene; V was cut back by 4 bases and J by 11 bases. The CDR3 is made up of 15 amino acids. The CDR3 bases are TGTGCCAGCAGTTCCGGGGGACAGGGTGTATTTGCCCAGCATTTT. This encodes CASSSGGQGVFAQHF.

The V gene is TRBV7-2, the J gene TRBJ1-1, with TRBD1 identical over 7 bases. CDR1 and CDR2 (germline): SGHTA, FQGNSA. The CDR3 contains 15 residues. V lost 5 bases to trimming and J lost 4 bases; unmatched junction nucleotides: 10. This chain's CDR3 is CASSRDSGFGTEAFF. CDR3 DNA: TGTGCCAGCAGCCGGGACAGCGGTTTTGGCACTGAAGCTTTCTTT.

J is TRBJ1-6 and V is TRBV5-1; D is perhaps TRBD1 (5 bases). Trimming shortened V by 4 bases and J by 10 bases, and 15 bases separated the two germline ends. The CDR3 is 14 amino acids. The germline V gene has CDR1 SGHRS and CDR2 YFSETQ. The CDR3 sequence is CASSGGRAGSPLHF. Here the CDR3 DNA reads TGCGCCAGCAGCGGGGGACGCGCTGGCTCACCCCTCCACTTT.

The rearrangement uses TRBV10-3 and TRBJ1-2; no clear D gene. Between the trimmed V and J ends, which lost 3 bases and 2 bases, there was a span of 13 bases. The germline V gene has CDR1 ENHRY and CDR2 SYGVKD. The CDR3 covers 15 residues. The CDR3, as DNA: TGTGCCATCAGTGACCACGTGGACCGGAACTATGGCTACACCTTC. As protein: CAISDHVDRNYGYTF.

The CDR3 spells CASSPGGADGYTF. The CDR3 region has the DNA TGTGCCAGCAGTCCAGGGGGCGCGGATGGCTACACCTTC. The chain links TRBV7-9 to TRBJ1-2; 8 nucleotides agree with TRBD1. The CDR3 extends over 13 amino acids. J was trimmed by 6 bases and V by 6 bases; bases with no gene match: 6. Germline V lookup: CDR1 SEHNR, CDR2 FQNEAQ (reference sequence).

This sequence joins TRBV2 and TRBJ1-1; D perhaps matches TRBD1 (5 bases). The CDR3 spans 13 residues. CDR1 and CDR2 from the germline V gene are SNHLY and FYNNEI. V lost 6 bases and J lost 4, with 12 bases in between. CDR3 sequence: CASSRRGVTEAFF. In DNA form, the CDR3 reads TGTGCCAGCAGCCGTCGAGGGGTCACTGAAGCTTTCTTT.

The chain employs TRBV10-3 and TRBJ2-7; 7 bases align to TRBD1. V dropped 2 bases and J dropped 3; count of bases not matched to a gene: 4. Germline CDR1 and CDR2: ENHRY and SYGVKD. The CDR3 has 14 amino acids. This chain's CDR3 is CAISERDSYYEQYF. CDR3 bases: TGTGCCATCAGTGAGCGGGACAGCTACTACGAGCAGTACTTC.